This TCR beta chain derives from a study of long-term antiretroviral therapy in people with HIV. Broader study findings: Collection of the blood took place between about 2004 and 2018. The ART regimens in use then may have been less effective than current ones.

Details on this clone: Its antigen remains unidentified.

Sampling of each donor yielded at least one pre-ART PBMC sample and at least two post-ART PBMC samples. The ends lost 6 bases at V and 0 bases at J; junction bases unmatched: 11. Per the germline V gene, CDR1 is SNHLY and CDR2 is FYNNEI. This CDR3 is 16 amino acids long. The immunoSEQ assay was v3.0, run at survey level. Only in-frame clones appear in the TCRdb table, and some are missing; sequencing was by immunoSEQ multiplex PCR. The table includes tens of thousands of clones, over 90% detected once. Sequences were derived from unsorted PBMCs, sampled almost 6.7 years after starting antiretroviral therapy. This receptor was obtained from a woman between 35 and 50 years old with HIV. The chain couples TRBV2 to TRBJ2-7; 7 bases map to TRBD2. The CDR3 DNA sequence: TGTGCCAGCAGGGGAGGGGTTGGCAGTAGCTCCTACGAGCAGTACTTC. Amino acids: CASRGGVGSSSYEQYF. The variable domain in full, completed from reference TRBV2 and TRBJ2-7, reads EPEVTQTPSHQVTQMGQEVILRCVPISNHLYFYWYRQILGQKVEFLVSFYNNEISEKSEIFDDQFSVERPDGSNFTLKIRSTKLEDSAMYFCASRGGVGSSSYEQYFGPGTRLTVT.